The 8 T cell receptor beta chains in this list originate from one sample, sequenced in a study of cytomegalovirus exposure and HLA in healthy donors. The study ran its PCR with 60 Vbeta and 13 Jbeta primers. TCRdb's copy holds only in-frame clones and misses some; the assay was immunoSEQ multiplex PCR. The sample yields approximately 77,000 clones, around three quarters seen once. Sequencing used PBMCs. Receptors originate from a woman aged 35 to 49 in good health and CMV-seronegative.

The V gene is TRBV15, the J gene TRBJ1-5; D is ambiguous. The CDR3 has 17 residues. The V end lost 1 base, the J end lost 2 bases, and 15 bases lay between the germline ends. CDR1 and CDR2 from the germline V gene are LNHNV and YYDKDF (reference sequence). In DNA, the CDR3 is TGTGCCACCAGCAGAGGAAGACGTCCCGGGGGCAATCAGCCCCAGCATTTT. Translation: CATSRGRRPGGNQPQHF.

V is TRBV4-3 and J is TRBJ1-4; D is possibly TRBD1 (5 bases). Per germline, CDR1 LGHNA and CDR2 YSLEER. V was pared by 5 bases and J by 2 bases, with 9 bases between. The CDR3 is 14 amino acids. The CDR3 region has the DNA TGCGCCAGCAGCTCCGACAGTACTAATGAAAAACTGTTTTTT. Translating it yields CASSSDSTNEKLFF.

The chain combines TRBV28 with TRBJ1-5; no definite D call. Germline CDR1 is MDHEN and CDR2 is SYDVKM. The CDR3 contains 16 residues. V was pared by 2 bases and J by 2 bases, with 13 bases between. CDR3 nucleotide sequence: TGTGCCAGCAGTTTAGGGCCCGGAGGCGGCAATCAGCCCCAGCATTTT. It yields the protein CASSLGPGGGNQPQHF.

Only one count was recorded for this clone. V is TRBV4-2 and J is TRBJ2-2; 11 positions match TRBD1. Germline CDR1 and CDR2: LGHNA and YNFKEQ. V lost 0 bases to trimming and J lost 5 bases; unmatched junction nucleotides: 8. CDR3 length equals 18 residues. The CDR3 DNA is TGTGCCAGCAGCCAAGATTGGGGACAGGGGGTCGAAACCGGGGAGCTGTTTTTT. Residues: CASSQDWGQGVETGELFF.

The rearrangement links TRBV7-8 to TRBJ2-2; perhaps TRBD1 as D (6 bases). V was cut by 4 bases and J by 1 base, with 7 bases left in between. The CDR3 totals 14 residues. From germline, CDR1 is SGHVS and CDR2 FQNEAQ. The CDR3 DNA reads as TGTGCCAGCAGCTCGACAGGGAACACCGGGGAGCTGTTTTTT. It is translated as CASSSTGNTGELFF.

V gene TRBV19 combines with J gene TRBJ1-1; the match to TRBD1 covers 9 bases. The CDR3 spans 15 residues. Trimming at V came to 6 bases and at J to 1 base, leaving 6 bases not matched to a gene. In germline, CDR1 is LNHDA, CDR2 SQIVND (reference sequence). The DNA of the CDR3 is TGTGCCAGTAGGATTACAGGGGGCGCGAACACTGAAGCTTTCTTT. Its translation: CASRITGGANTEAFF.

This clone was observed a few times. The chain is built from TRBV28 and TRBJ1-5; possibly TRBD1 for D (5 bases). With 2 bases removed from V and 4 bases from J, the gap between germline ends came to 12 bases. Germline assignment: CDR1 MDHEN and CDR2 SYDVKM. This CDR3 spans 15 amino acids. The CDR3 is CASSLKGYWNQPQHF. Here the CDR3 DNA reads TGTGCCAGCAGTTTAAAGGGGTACTGGAATCAGCCCCAGCATTTT.

The rearrangement joins TRBV7-9 to TRBJ1-5, with a weak D call TRBD1 (5 bases). Germline CDR1 reads SEHNR; CDR2 reads FQNEAQ (reference sequence). The CDR3 loop spans 14 amino acids. The V and J ends lost 1 base and 12 bases respectively, with 16 bases between them. CDR3: CASSLEAGTPFQHF. The CDR3, as DNA: TGTGCCAGCAGCTTAGAGGCCGGGACTCCTTTCCAGCATTTT.